This T cell receptor (beta chain) came from a study of OX40 agonist ivuxolimab in advanced cancers. Study-level background: Ivuxolimab was administered intravenously to patients at 0.01 to 10 mg/kg every 2 weeks. A male proportion of approximately 83% was recorded, with mean age approximately 57 years and range roughly 23 to 85. Partial responses were achieved by three patients, one with hepatocellular carcinoma and two with cutaneous melanoma.

The CDR3 has 16 amino acids. The germline gives CDR1 SGHDN, CDR2 FVKESK. After removal of 2 bases from V and 0 bases from J, the junction contained 7 bases not matched to a gene. Broader study findings: Among the nonresponders, some also had low normalized T-cell clonal expansion.

For this clone: As yet, its antigen is unknown.

Here immunoSEQ multiplex PCR was the method, and the copy in TCRdb shows in-frame clones only, minus some. The table includes tens of thousands of clones, around 91% detected once. The receptor's source is an adult with an advanced solid tumor such as melanoma, head and neck, liver or kidney cancer. The chain joins TRBV14 to TRBJ2-7; the match to TRBD2 covers 7 bases. Here the sequenced sample was CD4+ or CD8+ T cells sorted from blood, taken in a trial of the OX40 agonist ivuxolimab. The CDR3 nucleotides read TGTGCCAGCAGCCAAAGGGCCGGGAGGAGCTCCTACGAGCAGTACTTC. Amino acids: CASSQRAGRSSYEQYF.